The source of this T cell receptor (beta chain) is a study of identical twins. For this clonotype: Its target is not known.

Findings and caveats of the study: Beta clonotypes that were abundant in cord blood contained fewer insertions, a pattern absent from memory repertoires.

After template switching added a universal primer site, the resulting cDNA carried unique molecular identifiers. TCRdb re-derived calls from the 5' RACE reads in MiXCR, one entry per CDR3 protein. The table shows around 220,000 distinct CDR3 sequences, with more than 13% occurring only once. The CDR3 sequence is 14 residues long. Unmatched junction bases numbered 1, after V lost 0 bases and J lost 3 bases. Germline values: CDR1 SGDLS, CDR2 YYNGEE. The chain uses TRBV9 and TRBJ2-7; 9 nucleotides align to TRBD1. Source material: memory (CD45RO+) T cells sorted from blood. This clonotype originated in a woman younger than 35 in good health. For the CDR3, the DNA is TGTGCCAGCAGCGTAGGACAGGGGGTCTACGAGCAGTACTTC. Its translation is CASSVGQGVYEQYF.